This T cell receptor (beta chain) was identified during a study of control samples from healthy donors and cancer patients. Data came from immunoSEQ multiplex PCR; TCRdb stores just in-frame clones and leaves some out. The sample shows about 140,000 clones, about 85% of them seen only once. The sample taken for sequencing was blood. The TCR originated in a woman aged 30 to 39 in good health.

The CDR3: CASRGTQRPQETQYF. The CDR3 DNA sequence: TGTGCCAGCAGGGGGACCCAGCGGCCCCAAGAGACCCAGTACTTC. The chain combines TRBV4-2 with TRBJ2-5; TRBD1 or TRBD2 may be the D gene (5 bases each). The CDR3 runs 15 residues. In germline, CDR1 is LGHNA, CDR2 YNFKEQ. The V end lost 6 bases, the J end lost 1 base, and 15 bases lay between the germline ends.